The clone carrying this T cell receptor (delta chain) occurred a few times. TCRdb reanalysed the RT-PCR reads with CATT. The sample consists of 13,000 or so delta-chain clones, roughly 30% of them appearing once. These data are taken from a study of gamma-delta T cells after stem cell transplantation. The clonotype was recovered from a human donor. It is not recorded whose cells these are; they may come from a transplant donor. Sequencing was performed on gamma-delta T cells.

Written as DNA, the CDR3 is TGTGCTCTTGGGGAAGAGCAGTACTGGGGGGAAGGTAAACTCATCTTT. It yields the protein CALGEEQYWGEGKLIF. The chain combines TRDV1 with TRDJ1, with 8 bases lining up with TRDD3. This CDR3 contains 16 residues. The junction had 12 bases not matched to a gene; V was cut back by 2 bases and J by 7 bases. CDR1 is TSWWSYY, CDR2 QGS, per germline.